These T cell receptor beta chains were read from a single sample in a study of blood T cells in healthy people across ages. From the 5' RACE reads, TCRdb called clonotypes with MiXCR, one entry per CDR3 protein. The table records roughly 1.7 million distinct CDR3 sequences, around 35% of them present only once. Sequenced material: blood. The receptors here all came from a woman aged 25 to 39 in good health. CDR3s include the opening cysteine and the closing phenylalanine or tryptophan. A D gene is named only where the DNA matches it firmly.

J gene,D gene,V gene,CDR3 protein
TRBJ2-7,NA,TRBV29-1,CSVESRSSYEQYF
TRBJ2-7,TRBD1,TRBV20-1,CSAPGTGKAYEQYF
TRBJ1-1,TRBD1,TRBV7-8,CASSPGQGAHTEAFF
TRBJ2-1,NA,TRBV6-1,CASSIKANSYNEQFF
TRBJ2-1,TRBD2,TRBV5-1,CASSFEMTSGEQFF
TRBJ2-1,NA,TRBV10-3,CAISELGNSYNEQFF
TRBJ2-5,NA,TRBV3-1,CASSQARGIPSQETQYF
TRBJ1-4,NA,TRBV6-6,CASSYPRSATNKKLFF
TRBJ2-1,NA,TRBV4-2,CASSQFEGNEQFF
TRBJ2-1,NA,TRBV7-2,CASSRAFGRGPYNEQFF
TRBJ1-2,NA,TRBV7-2,CASSLSNRGSGCTF
TRBJ2-1,TRBD2,TRBV12-3/TRBV12-4,CATLLAGGPGEQFF
TRBJ2-7,TRBD1,TRBV7-9,CASGYNAGGPHYEQYF
TRBJ2-3,TRBD1,TRBV5-1,CASSLKGANTDTQYF
TRBJ2-3,TRBD2,TRBV7-2,CASSSSAGGLADTQYF
TRBJ2-1,NA,TRBV12-5,CASGLYRDEQFF
TRBJ1-3,NA,TRBV10-3,CAISESTQGGIRNTTYF
TRBJ1-1,NA,TRBV7-9,CASSFSTNRNTEAFF
TRBJ1-1,TRBD1,TRBV20-1,CSANGPGTGRTEAFF
TRBJ1-5,NA,TRBV7-9,CASSPLPRQPQHF
TRBJ2-3,TRBD2,TRBV20-1,CSAKRLAGGLGTDTQYF
TRBJ2-7,TRBD1,TRBV27,CASSLTGQGTHSYEQYF
TRBJ1-1,NA,TRBV28,CASSLLGLSRSLNTEAFF
TRBJ2-7,TRBD1,TRBV18,CASSPRQGIYEQYF
TRBJ2-1,NA,TRBV5-6,CASTSNGLMLVNEQFF
TRBJ2-3,TRBD2,TRBV24-1,CATEPSGSLSTDTQYF
TRBJ1-5,TRBD1,TRBV12-3/TRBV12-4,CASRPQGDNRPQHF
TRBJ2-7,TRBD1,TRBV28,CAGSLSRGRAYEQYF
TRBJ2-1,NA,TRBV6-1,CASRTGLAATPYNEQFF
TRBJ2-7,NA,TRBV4-2,CASSQEASVYEQYF
TRBJ2-1,NA,TRBV3-1,CASSQNTGEEQFF
TRBJ2-5,NA,TRBV7-9,CANSLYGETQYF
NA,TRBD1,TRBV15,CATSRASGQGLSEQYF
TRBJ2-4,TRBD2,TRBV2,CASSEASLAGGMKAKNIQYF
TRBJ2-5,TRBD2,TRBV20-1,CSASGGKQETQYF
TRBJ2-7,NA,TRBV6-1,CASSLPVTGSCEQYF
TRBJ2-2,TRBD1,TRBV7-9,CASSFYRGRTGELFF
TRBJ2-3,NA,TRBV3-1,CASSQGLLTPNTDTQYF
TRBJ1-6,TRBD1,TRBV20-1,CSATDRGAYNSPLHF
TRBJ2-3,NA,TRBV6-2/TRBV6-3,CASSYYRGITDTQYF
TRBJ2-3,TRBD2,TRBV29-1,CSVVFWSGGNIGTQYF
TRBJ2-5,NA,TRBV2,CASSQYRERETQYF
TRBJ2-1,TRBD2,TRBV28,CASRPKREDTYNEQFF
TRBJ1-5,NA,TRBV29-1,CSAGHVNQPQHF
TRBJ2-2,NA,TRBV4-1,CASSREQGGGTGELFF
TRBJ2-7,NA,TRBV28,CASSVKGSEQYF
TRBJ2-7,TRBD1,TRBV15,CATSSETGYEQYF
TRBJ2-7,TRBD2,TRBV27,CASSLSGLAGHEQYF
TRBJ2-3,TRBD2,TRBV5-1,CASSFGASGNTDTQYF
TRBJ2-1,NA,TRBV5-1,CASRSFGGQSSYNEQFF
TRBJ2-5,NA,TRBV20-1,CSASEETQYF
TRBJ2-1,TRBD1,TRBV7-8,CACSLVTGQVSGNEQFF